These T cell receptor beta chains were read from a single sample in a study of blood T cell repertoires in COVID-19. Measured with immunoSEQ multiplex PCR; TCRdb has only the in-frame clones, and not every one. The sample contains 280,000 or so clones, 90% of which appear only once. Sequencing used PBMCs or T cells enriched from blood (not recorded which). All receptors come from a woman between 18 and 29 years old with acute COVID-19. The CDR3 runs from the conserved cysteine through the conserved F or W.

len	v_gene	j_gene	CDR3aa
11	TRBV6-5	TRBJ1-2	CASTSGSGYTF
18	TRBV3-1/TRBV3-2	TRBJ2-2	CASSQDSGGRARTGELFF
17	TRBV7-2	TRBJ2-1	CASSLASGSFGDNEQFF
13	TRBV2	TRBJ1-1	CASSHREGTEAFF
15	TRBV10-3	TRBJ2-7	CAITPGLADSYEQYF
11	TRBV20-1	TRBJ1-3	CPQTPGNTIYF
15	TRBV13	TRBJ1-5	CASSLRGDSNQPQHF
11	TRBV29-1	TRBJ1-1	CSVLGGAKAFF
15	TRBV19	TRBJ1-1	CASSALNGGNTEAFF
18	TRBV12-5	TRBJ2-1	CASGLVPDGGTNYNEQFF
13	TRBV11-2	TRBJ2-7	CASSFGPAYEQYF
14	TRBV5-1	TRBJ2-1	CASSLLRELNEQFF
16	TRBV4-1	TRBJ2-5	CASSPGASGRFETQYF
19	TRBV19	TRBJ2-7	CASSNTLAGGPGKAYEQYF
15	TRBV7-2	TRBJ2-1	CASSLSGSINNEQFF
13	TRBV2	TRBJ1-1	CASTRRMNTEAFF
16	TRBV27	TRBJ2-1	CASTPTSGLVHNEQFF
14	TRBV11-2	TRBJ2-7	CASSLGHSNYEQYF
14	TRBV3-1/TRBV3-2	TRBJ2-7	CASSRFGQSYEQYF
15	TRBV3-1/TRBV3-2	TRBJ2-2	CASSRTAANTGELFF
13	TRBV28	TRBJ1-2	CASNTGGGSGYTF
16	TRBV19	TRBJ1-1	CASSPGPDRLNTEAFF
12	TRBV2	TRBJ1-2	CASSDPRPCYTF
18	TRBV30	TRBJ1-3	CAWSALTGGAGSGNTIYF
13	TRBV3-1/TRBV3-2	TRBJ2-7	CASRRGTGYEQYF
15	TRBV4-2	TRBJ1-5	CASSQGQGPADPQHF
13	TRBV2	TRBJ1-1	CASSETGQPEAFF